The clone carrying this T cell receptor beta chain turned up a few times. This entry belongs to a study of blood T cell repertoires in COVID-19. Data came from immunoSEQ multiplex PCR; TCRdb stores just in-frame clones and leaves some out. The sample gives 100,000 to 150,000 clones, around nine tenths of which show up once; around 4.2% is in the top ten. After removal of 1 base from V and 6 bases from J, the junction contained 9 bases not matched to a gene. Germline CDR1 and CDR2: MNHEY and SMNVEV (reference sequence). This CDR3 is built from 16 residues. The genes are TRBV27 and TRBJ2-1; 7 nucleotides line up with TRBD1. Sequenced sample: peripheral blood. This TCR came from a man aged 55 to 70 with COVID-19, enrolled during active disease. CDR3 coding DNA: TGTGCCAGCAGTTTATTCAAGGGGGCTGGATCCAATGAGCAGTTCTTC. Translation: CASSLFKGAGSNEQFF.